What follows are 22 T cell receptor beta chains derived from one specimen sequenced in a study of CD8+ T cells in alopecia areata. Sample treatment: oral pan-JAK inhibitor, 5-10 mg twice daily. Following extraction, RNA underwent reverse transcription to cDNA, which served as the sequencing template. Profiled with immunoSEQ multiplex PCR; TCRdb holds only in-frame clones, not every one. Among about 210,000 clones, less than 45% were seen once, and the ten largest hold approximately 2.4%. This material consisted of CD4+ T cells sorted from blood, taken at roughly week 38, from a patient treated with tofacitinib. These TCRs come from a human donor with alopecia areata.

CDR3 loop: CASSKTRRFF. The DNA for the CDR3 is TGTGCCAGCAGTAAAACCCGACGGTTCTTC. The chain recombines TRBV28 with TRBJ2-1; no definite D call. Trimming took 5 bases from V and 15 from J, leaving 11 bases between them. CDR3 size: 10 residues. CDR1 and CDR2 (germline): MDHEN, SYDVKM.

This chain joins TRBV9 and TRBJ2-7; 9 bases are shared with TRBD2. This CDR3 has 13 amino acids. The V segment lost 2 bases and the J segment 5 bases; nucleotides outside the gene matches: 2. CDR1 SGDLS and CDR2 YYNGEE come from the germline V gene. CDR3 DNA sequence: TGTGCCAGCAGCGTGGCTAGCGGGAACGAGCAGTACTTC. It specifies CASSVASGNEQYF. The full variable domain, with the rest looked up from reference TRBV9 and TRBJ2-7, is DSGVTQTPKHLITATGQRVTLRCSPRSGDLSVYWYQQSLDQGLQFLIQYYNGEERAKGNILERFSAQQFPDLHSELNLSSLELGDSALYFCASSVASGNEQYFGPGTRLTVT.

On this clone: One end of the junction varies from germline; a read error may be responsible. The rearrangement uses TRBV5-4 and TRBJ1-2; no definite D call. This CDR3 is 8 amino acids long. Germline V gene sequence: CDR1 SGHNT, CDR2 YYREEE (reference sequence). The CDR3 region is CASSLVGF. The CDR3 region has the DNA TGTGCCAGCAGCTTGGTGGGCTTC. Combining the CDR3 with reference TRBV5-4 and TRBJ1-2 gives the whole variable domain ETGVTQSPTHLIKTRGQQVTLRCSSQSGHNTVSWYQQALGQGPQFIFQYYREEENGRGNFPPRFSGLQFPNYSSELNVNALELDDSALYLCASSLVGFGSGTRLTVV.

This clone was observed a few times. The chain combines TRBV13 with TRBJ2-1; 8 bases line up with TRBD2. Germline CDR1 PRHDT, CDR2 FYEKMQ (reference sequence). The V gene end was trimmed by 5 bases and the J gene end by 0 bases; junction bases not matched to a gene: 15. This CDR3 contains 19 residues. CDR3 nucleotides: TGTGCCAGCAGCCCACTTCCAGGTACTAGCGGAGTCTCCTACAATGAGCAGTTCTTC. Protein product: CASSPLPGTSGVSYNEQFF.

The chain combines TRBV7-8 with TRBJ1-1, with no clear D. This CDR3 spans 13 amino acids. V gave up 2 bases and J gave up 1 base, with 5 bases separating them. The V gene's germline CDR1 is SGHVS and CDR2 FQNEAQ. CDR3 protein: CASSLHRNTEAFF. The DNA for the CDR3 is TGTGCCAGCAGCTTACATAGGAACACTGAAGCTTTCTTT.

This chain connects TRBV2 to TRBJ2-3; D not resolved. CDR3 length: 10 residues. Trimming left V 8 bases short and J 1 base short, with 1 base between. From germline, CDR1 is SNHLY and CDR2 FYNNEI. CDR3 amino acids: CASGTDTQYF. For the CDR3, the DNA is TGTGCCAGCGGCACAGATACGCAGTATTTT.

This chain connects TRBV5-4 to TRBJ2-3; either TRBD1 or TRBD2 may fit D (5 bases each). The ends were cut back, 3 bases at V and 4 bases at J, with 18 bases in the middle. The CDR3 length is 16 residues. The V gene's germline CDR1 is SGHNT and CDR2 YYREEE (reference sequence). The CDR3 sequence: CASSSDDAGTADTQYF. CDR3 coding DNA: TGTGCCAGCAGCTCGGACGATGCAGGGACGGCAGATACGCAGTATTTT.

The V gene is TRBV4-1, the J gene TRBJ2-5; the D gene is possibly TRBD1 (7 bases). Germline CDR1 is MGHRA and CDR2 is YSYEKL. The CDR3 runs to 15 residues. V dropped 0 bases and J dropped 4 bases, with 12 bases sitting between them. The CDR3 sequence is CASSQDGQGGETQYF. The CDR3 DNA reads TGCGCCAGCAGCCAAGATGGGCAGGGGGGAGAGACCCAGTACTTC.

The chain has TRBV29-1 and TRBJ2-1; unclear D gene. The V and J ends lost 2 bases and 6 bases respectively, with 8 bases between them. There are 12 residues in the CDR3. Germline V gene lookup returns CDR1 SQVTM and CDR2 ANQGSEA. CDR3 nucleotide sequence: TGCAGCGTTGAATACCCTACCAATGAGCAGTTCTTC. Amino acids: CSVEYPTNEQFF.

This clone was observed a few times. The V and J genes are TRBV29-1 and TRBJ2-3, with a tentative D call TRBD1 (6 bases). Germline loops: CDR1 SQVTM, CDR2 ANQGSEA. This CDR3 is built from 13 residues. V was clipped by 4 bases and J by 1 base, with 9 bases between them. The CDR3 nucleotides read TGCAGCGTTGCGGGACAACGCACAGATACGCAGTATTTT. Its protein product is CSVAGQRTDTQYF.

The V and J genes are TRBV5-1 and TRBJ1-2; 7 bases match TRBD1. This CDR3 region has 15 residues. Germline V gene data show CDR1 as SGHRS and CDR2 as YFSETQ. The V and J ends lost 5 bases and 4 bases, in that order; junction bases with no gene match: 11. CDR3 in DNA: TGCGCCAGCAGTGAAGGGACAGCAATTTCCTATGGCTACACCTTC. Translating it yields CASSEGTAISYGYTF.

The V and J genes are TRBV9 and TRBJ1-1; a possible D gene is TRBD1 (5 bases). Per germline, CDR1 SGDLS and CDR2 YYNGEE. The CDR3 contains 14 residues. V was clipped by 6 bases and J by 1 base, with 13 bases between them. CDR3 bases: TGTGCCAGCACGGCAGGCGGGGCGAACACTGAAGCTTTCTTT. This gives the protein CASTAGGANTEAFF.

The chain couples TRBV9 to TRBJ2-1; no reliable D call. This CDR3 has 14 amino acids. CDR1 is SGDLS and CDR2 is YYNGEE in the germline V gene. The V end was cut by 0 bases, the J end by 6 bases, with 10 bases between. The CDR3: CASSVGHVGNEQFF. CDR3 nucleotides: TGTGCCAGCAGCGTAGGCCACGTGGGCAATGAGCAGTTCTTC.

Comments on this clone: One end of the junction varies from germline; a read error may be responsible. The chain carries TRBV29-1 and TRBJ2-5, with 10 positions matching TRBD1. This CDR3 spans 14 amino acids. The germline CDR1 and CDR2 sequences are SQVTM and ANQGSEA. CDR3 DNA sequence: TGCAGTGCCTCCGGGACAGGGGTCCAAGAGACCCGGTACTTC. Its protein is CSASGTGVQETRYF.

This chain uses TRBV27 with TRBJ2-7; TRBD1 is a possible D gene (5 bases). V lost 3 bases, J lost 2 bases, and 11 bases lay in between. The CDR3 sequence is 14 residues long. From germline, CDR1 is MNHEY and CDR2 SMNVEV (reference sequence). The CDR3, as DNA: TGTGCCAGCAGTTTCCGGACACCGCCCTACGAGCAGTACTTC. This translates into CASSFRTPPYEQYF.

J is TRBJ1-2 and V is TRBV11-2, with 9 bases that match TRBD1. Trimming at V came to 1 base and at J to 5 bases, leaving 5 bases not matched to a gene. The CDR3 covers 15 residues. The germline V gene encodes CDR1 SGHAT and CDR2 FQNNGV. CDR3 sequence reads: CASSLAGQGRYGYTF. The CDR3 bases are TGTGCCAGCAGCTTAGCCGGACAGGGGAGGTATGGCTACACCTTC.

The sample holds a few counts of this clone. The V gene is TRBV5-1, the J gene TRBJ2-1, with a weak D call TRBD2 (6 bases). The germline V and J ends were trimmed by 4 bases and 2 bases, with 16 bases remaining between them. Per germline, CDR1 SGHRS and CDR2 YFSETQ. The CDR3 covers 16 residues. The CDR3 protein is CASSILTSGAYNEQFF. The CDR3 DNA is TGCGCCAGCAGCATACTGACCTCGGGGGCCTACAATGAGCAGTTCTTC.

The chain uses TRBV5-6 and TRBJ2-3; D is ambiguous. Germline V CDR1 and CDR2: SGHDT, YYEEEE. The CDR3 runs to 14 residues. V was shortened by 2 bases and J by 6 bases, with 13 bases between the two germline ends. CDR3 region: CASSLRTLSDTQYF. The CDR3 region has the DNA TGTGCCAGCAGCTTAAGGACGCTCTCCGATACGCAGTATTTT.

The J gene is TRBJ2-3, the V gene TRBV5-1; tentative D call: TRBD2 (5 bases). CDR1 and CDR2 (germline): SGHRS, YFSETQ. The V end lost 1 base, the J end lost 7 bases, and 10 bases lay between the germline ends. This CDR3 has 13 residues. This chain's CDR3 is CASSLTRAYTQYF. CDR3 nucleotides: TGCGCCAGCAGCTTGACTAGAGCCTATACGCAGTATTTT.

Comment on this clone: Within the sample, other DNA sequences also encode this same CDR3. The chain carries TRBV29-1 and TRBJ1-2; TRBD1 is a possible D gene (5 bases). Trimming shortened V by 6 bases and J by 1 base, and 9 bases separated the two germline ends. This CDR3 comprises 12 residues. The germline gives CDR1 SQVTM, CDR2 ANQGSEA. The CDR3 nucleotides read TGCAGCGTGGCAGACAGTAACTATGGCTACACCTTC. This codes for CSVADSNYGYTF.

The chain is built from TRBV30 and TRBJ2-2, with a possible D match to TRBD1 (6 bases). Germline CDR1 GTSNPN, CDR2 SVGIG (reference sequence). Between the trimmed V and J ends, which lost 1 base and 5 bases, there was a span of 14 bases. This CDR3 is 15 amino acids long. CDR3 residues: CAWSAMDSGTGELFF. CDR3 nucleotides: TGTGCCTGGAGTGCTATGGACAGCGGAACCGGGGAGCTGTTTTTT.

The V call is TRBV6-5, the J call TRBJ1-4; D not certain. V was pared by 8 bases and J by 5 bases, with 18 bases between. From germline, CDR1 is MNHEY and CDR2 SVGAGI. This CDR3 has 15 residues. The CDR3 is CASSPTWTVNEKLFF. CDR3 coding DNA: TGTGCCAGCTCGCCGACGTGGACGGTGAATGAAAAACTGTTTTTT.